Below, one T cell receptor beta chain is given with its context. The CDR3 loop spans 16 amino acids. Per the germline V gene, CDR1 is SGHVS and CDR2 is FQNEAQ. The V and J ends lost 5 bases and 0 bases, in that order; junction bases with no gene match: 6. The source of the sample is a study of shared clonotypes between healthy human individuals. Clones were read by immunoSEQ multiplex PCR, and TCRdb kept only the in-frame ones, dropping some. The sample records some 1,400,000 clones, roughly 96% being singletons. The sample taken for sequencing was naive CD4+ T cells sorted from blood. The subset was: CD45RA+ positively selected. The source of this sequence is a man aged 30 to 45 in good health. The chain is built from TRBV7-8 and TRBJ1-3, with 8 bases fitting TRBD1. CDR3 DNA sequence: TGTGCCAGCAGCCCGCAGGGGGCGATCTCTGGAAACACCATATATTTT. It translates to CASSPQGAISGNTIYF.